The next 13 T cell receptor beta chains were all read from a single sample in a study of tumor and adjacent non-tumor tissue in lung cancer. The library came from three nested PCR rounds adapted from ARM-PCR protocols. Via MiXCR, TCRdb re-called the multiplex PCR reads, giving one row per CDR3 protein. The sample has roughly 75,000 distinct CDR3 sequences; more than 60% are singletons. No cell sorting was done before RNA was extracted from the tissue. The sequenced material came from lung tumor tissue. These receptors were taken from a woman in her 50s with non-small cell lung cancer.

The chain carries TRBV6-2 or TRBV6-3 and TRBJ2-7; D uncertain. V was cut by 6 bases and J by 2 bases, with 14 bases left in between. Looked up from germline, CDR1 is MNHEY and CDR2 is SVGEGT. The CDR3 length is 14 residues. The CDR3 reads CASRRRPWPYEQYF. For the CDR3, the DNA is TGTGCCAGCAGACGCCGACCATGGCCCTACGAGCAGTACTTC.

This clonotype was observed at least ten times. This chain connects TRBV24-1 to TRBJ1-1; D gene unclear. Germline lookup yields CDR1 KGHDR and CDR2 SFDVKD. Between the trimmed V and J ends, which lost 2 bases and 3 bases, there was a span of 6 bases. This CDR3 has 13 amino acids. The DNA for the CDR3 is TGTGCCACCAGTGATTCTAGCTACACTGAAGCTTTCTTT. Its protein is CATSDSSYTEAFF.

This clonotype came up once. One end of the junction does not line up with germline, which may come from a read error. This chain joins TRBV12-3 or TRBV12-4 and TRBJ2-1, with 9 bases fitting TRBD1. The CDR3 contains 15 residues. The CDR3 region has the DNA TGCGCCAGCAGTTTATGGGACAGGGACGGCGATGAGCAGTTCTTC. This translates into CASSLWDRDGDEQFF.

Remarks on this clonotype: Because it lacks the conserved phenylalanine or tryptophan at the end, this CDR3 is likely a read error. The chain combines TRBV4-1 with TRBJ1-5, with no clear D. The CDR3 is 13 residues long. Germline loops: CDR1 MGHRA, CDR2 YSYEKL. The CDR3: CASNQDGQQPQHS. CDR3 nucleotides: TGCGCCAGCAACCAAGATGGTCAACAGCCCCAGCATTCT.

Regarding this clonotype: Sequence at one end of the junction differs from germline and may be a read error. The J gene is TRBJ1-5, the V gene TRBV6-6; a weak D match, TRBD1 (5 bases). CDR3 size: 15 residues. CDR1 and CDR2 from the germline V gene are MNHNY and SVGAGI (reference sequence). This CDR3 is CASIYGQGTNQPQHF. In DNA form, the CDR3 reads TGTGCAAGCATTTACGGCCAGGGTACTAATCAGCCCCAGCATTTT.

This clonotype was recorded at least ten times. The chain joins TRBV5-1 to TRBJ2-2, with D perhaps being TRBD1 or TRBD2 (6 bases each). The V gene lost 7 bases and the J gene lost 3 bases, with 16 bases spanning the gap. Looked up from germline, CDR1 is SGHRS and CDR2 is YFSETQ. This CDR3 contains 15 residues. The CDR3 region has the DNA TGCGCCAGCCGGCCGGGGGCACTTTACACCGGGGAGCTGTTTTTT. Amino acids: CASRPGALYTGELFF.

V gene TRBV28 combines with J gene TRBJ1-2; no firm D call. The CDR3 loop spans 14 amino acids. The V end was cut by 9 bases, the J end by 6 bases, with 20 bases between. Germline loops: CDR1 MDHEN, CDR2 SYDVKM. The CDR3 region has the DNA TGTGCCAGTACTCCCCCCCCGGCAGCGAATGGCTACACCTTC. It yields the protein CASTPPPAANGYTF.

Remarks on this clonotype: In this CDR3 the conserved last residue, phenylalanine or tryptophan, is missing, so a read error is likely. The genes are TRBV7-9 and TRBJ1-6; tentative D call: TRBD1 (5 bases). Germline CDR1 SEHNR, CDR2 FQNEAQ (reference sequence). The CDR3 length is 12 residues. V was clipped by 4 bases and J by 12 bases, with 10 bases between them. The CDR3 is CASSWGNLPLHS. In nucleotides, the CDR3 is TGTGCCAGCAGCTGGGGCAACTTACCCCTCCACTCT.

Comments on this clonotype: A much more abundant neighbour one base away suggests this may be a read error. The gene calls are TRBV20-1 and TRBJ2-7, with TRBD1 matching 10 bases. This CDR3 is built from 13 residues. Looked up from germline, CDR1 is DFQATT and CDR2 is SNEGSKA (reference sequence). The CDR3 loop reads CGHPGQGTYEQYF. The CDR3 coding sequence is TGCGGTCATCCGGGACAGGGGACCTACGAGCAGTACTTC.

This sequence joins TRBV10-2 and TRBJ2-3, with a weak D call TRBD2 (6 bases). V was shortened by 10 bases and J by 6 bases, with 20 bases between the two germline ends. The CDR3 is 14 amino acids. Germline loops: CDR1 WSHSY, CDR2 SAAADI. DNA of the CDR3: TGCGCCACTAAGGCTAGCGAGAGTGGCGATACGCAGTATTTT. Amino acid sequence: CATKASESGDTQYF.

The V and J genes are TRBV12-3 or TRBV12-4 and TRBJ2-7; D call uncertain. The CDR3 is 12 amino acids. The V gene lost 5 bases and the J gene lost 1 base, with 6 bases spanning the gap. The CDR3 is CASSQGSYEQYF. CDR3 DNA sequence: TGTGCCAGCAGTCAAGGGTCCTACGAGCAGTACTTC.

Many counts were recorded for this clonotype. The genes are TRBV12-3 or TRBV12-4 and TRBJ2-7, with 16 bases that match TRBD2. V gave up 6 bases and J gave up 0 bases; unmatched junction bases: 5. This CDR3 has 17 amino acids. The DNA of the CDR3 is TGTGCCAGCAGCCCGGGACTAGCGGGAGGGGTCTCCTACGAGCAGTACTTC. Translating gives CASSPGLAGGVSYEQYF.

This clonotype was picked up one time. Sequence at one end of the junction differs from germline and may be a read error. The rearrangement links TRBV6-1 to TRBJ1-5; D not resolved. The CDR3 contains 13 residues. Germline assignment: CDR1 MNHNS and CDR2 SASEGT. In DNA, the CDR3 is TGTGCTAGCATTCTCGGGCCCAATCAGCCCCAGCATTTT. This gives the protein CASILGPNQPQHF.